The source of this T cell receptor (beta chain) is a study of blood T cell repertoires in COVID-19. At the level of the study: The United States, Italy and Spain were the sources of the acute and convalescent COVID-19 samples. Sources were T cells, B-cell-depleted T cells, or PBMCs; the material itself was cDNA or gDNA.

In the authors' workflow: Estimation of nucleated cell counts relied on the amplification of reference gene primers. The table came from immunoSEQ multiplex PCR; TCRdb's copy has only in-frame clones and leaves some out. V and J calls and clone size are as listed in that table; D and trimming were resolved from the DNA. This sample has roughly 140,000 clones, with around 81% found just once. The V segment lost 6 bases and the J segment 4 bases; nucleotides outside the gene matches: 5. The CDR3 length is 13 residues. Germline loops: CDR1 SQVTM, CDR2 ANQGSEA. Material for sequencing was peripheral blood. The receptor's source is a woman aged 45-59 years with acute or convalescent COVID-19. The rearrangement links TRBV29-1 to TRBJ1-2; 10 bases line up with TRBD1. CDR3 nucleotide sequence: TGCAGCGTGAGGACAGGGGGGGTCTATGGCTACACCTTC. This gives the protein CSVRTGGVYGYTF.